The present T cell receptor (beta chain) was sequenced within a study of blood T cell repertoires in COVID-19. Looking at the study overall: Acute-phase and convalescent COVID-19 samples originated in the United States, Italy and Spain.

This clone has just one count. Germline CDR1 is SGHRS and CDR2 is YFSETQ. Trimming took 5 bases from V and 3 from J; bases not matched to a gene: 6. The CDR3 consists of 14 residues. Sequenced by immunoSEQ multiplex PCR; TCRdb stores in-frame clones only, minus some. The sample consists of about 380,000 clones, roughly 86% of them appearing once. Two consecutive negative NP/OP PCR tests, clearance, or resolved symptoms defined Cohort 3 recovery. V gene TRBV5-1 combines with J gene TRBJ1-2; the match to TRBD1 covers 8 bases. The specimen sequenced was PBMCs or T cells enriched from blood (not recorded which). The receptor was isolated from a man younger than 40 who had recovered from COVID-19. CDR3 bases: TGCGCCAGCAGTAACAGGGGGGTTGACTATGGCTACACCTTC. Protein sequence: CASSNRGVDYGYTF.